A selection of T cell receptor beta chains follows, all from one sample in a study of T cells expressing NK-cell markers. TCRdb re-called the 5' RACE reads; one entry per CDR3 protein, DNA not given. The sample table sets out a few hundred thousand distinct CDR3 sequences. The sequenced sample was blood T cells: a sorted CD56 or NKG2C T cell subset, CD4+ or CD8+ T cells, or bulk PBMC T cells (not recorded which). These TCRs come from a man aged 18 to 30 in good health. CDR3s include the opening cysteine and the closing phenylalanine or tryptophan. Fields, in order: V gene, J gene, CDR3 protein.

TRBV25-1	TRBJ1-2	CASRGGQNYTF
TRBV19	TRBJ1-1	CASSIGGIVNTEAFF
TRBV5-1	TRBJ2-7	CASPTPLTYEQYF
TRBV5-1	TRBJ2-1	CASSSLQREGNEQFF
TRBV15	TRBJ1-1	CATSSAVGPEAFF
TRBV7-8	TRBJ1-1	CASGARRPNTEAFF
TRBV5-4	TRBJ2-7	CASSLDFGGRNEQYF
TRBV12-3/TRBV12-4	TRBJ2-3	CASSLAGLAGPRTDTQYF
TRBV7-9	TRBJ2-2	CASSLVRGPGTGELFF
TRBV6-5	TRBJ1-2	CASSYSTDSNYGYTF
TRBV12-3/TRBV12-4	TRBJ2-1	CASRLADVTYNEQFF
TRBV20-1	TRBJ1-5	CSVGSQGNQPQHF
TRBV20-1	TRBJ2-4	CSAAPGLAGVGGKNIQYF
TRBV7-8	TRBJ2-3	CASSPGLTDTQYF
TRBV6-1	TRBJ1-1	CASGENVNTEAFF
TRBV5-1	TRBJ1-3	CASRSGQGGGNTIYF
TRBV20-1	TRBJ2-3	CSARDAGSTDTQYF
TRBV15	TRBJ2-5	CATSRDGNRETQYF
TRBV20-1	TRBJ2-1	CSALGASGRGDNEQFF
TRBV20-1	TRBJ2-7	CSASNGGQDPYEQYF
TRBV3-1	TRBJ2-1	CASSQDLVAGGHNEQFF
TRBV7-6	TRBJ2-1	CASSLGPTSKDEQFF
TRBV6-2/TRBV6-3	TRBJ2-5	CASSYGKVDRSSGYKETQYF
TRBV6-4	TRBJ2-2	CASSDLRISAGVPHGELFF
TRBV20-1	TRBJ2-5	CSASSTSGARETQYF
TRBV4-1	TRBJ2-2	CASKGPTNTGELFF
TRBV20-1	TRBJ2-5	CSAHLAGGSRETQYF
TRBV6-5	TRBJ1-2	CASSYTGGLGYTF
TRBV7-9	TRBJ2-1	CASSSVAGIVANEQFF
TRBV11-2	TRBJ2-1	CASSLGWGNEQFF
TRBV6-1	TRBJ2-1	CASSTDRASYNEQFF
TRBV28	TRBJ2-3	CASSSVAGGPTDTQYF
TRBV6-1	TRBJ2-7	CASAGTENYEQYF
TRBV10-3	TRBJ2-2	CAISPVPPSGELFF
TRBV5-1	TRBJ2-5	CASSLPTSKETQYF
TRBV7-2	TRBJ1-4	CASGTGWNQEKLFF
TRBV12-3/TRBV12-4	TRBJ2-5	CASRRWENQETQYF
TRBV27	TRBJ1-5	CASSVEGVQPQHF
TRBV9	TRBJ2-1	CASSVDPGVDYNEQFF
TRBV28	TRBJ2-3	CASGGSQSTDTQYF
TRBV15	TRBJ2-3	CATSRGGRADTQYF
TRBV7-2	TRBJ1-6	CASSLVGLGSPLHF
TRBV4-3	TRBJ2-2	CASSQDGQGAGELFF
TRBV7-2	TRBJ2-2	CASSYPAGIGELFF
TRBV29-1	TRBJ2-7	CSVEETGAYEQYF
TRBV15	TRBJ2-7	CATSTPIGDRGHEQYF
TRBV7-9	TRBJ1-1	CASRAKGGNTEAFF